Sequencing of this T cell receptor beta chain was carried out in a study of T cell clonality in common variable immunodeficiency. Study conclusions and caveats: CVID subjects shared fewer TCRbeta clones than healthy controls did.

Only a few counts were recorded for this clone. Antigen: not known. The observed sequence ends 3 residues before the CDR3 terminus, with the missing tail filled in from the germline J gene. Caucasian heritage predominated among both patients and controls. Donors gave roughly 4.5 to 8 ml heparinized peripheral whole blood. Assay: immunoSEQ multiplex PCR; the TCRdb copy retains only in-frame clones and omits some. Found here are tens of thousands of clones, no singletons; the ten largest cover less than 6.5%. CDR3 length equals 14 residues. CDR1 and CDR2 (germline): LNHDA, SQIVND (reference sequence). The origin of this receptor is a person aged 18 to 70 in good health. V gene TRBV19 combines with J gene TRBJ1-2; 9 bases are a match to TRBD1. The sequencing sample was made of peripheral blood mononuclear cells. CDR3 DNA, as far as it was read: TGTGCCAGTAGACCCCGGGACAGGGTGTTCGAC. Translation gives CASRPRDRVFD. In full, the CDR3 reads CASRPRDRVFDYTF.